Sequencing of this T cell receptor beta chain was carried out in a study of CD8 T cells in Susac syndrome. Background on the study: Patients with Susac syndrome were, at the time of blood collection, therapy-naive, maintained on corticosteroids, or maintained on intravenous immunoglobulin alone.

With random hexamers, reverse transcription was performed on about 0.5 to 1 ug of RNA. TCRdb reprocessed the immunoSEQ multiplex PCR reads via MiXCR and lists one record per CDR3 protein. The table lists some 120,000 distinct CDR3 sequences, 90% to 95% of them singletons. For this clonotype: What it binds is not known.

Findings and caveats of the study: Across the total CD8+ repertoires, over 15 Susac-specific public clones were detected, and across the CD8+ TEMRA repertoires, a few such clones were detected.

This CDR3 has 14 amino acids. Looked up from germline, CDR1 is MGHDK and CDR2 is SYGVNS. V was pared by 2 bases and J by 4 bases, with 8 bases between. The V gene is TRBV25-1, the J gene TRBJ2-2; D is uncertain. The clonotype was recovered from a human donor with Susac syndrome. Sequencing input: CD8+ T cells from PBMCs. CDR3 residues: CASSEASVTGELFF. For the CDR3, the DNA is TGTGCCAGCAGTGAAGCATCTGTCACCGGGGAGCTGTTTTTT. The whole variable domain, filled in from reference TRBV25-1 and TRBJ2-2, reads EADIYQTPRYLVIGTGKKITLECSQTMGHDKMYWYQQDPGMELHLIHYSYGVNSTEKGDLSSESTVSRIRTEHFPLTLESARPSHTSQYLCASSEASVTGELFFGEGSRLTVL.